This passage covers 30 T cell receptor beta chains from one sample sequenced in a study of tumor-infiltrating lymphocytes in oesophageal squamous cell carcinoma. TCRdb itself ran the PCR reads through MiXCR, one entry per CDR3 protein. The sample yields about 2,800 distinct CDR3 sequences, approximately 15% seen once. Sequenced sample: esophageal tumor tissue. Receptor source: a male donor with esophageal squamous cell carcinoma.

In regard to this clonotype: The missing conserved phenylalanine or tryptophan at the end of this CDR3 makes a read error likely. No DNA is shown, since the ends of the CDR3 on it are uncertain; the CDR3 is the one TCRdb lists. The genes are TRBV11-2 and TRBJ1-6. A total of 13 residues make up the CDR3, ends included. The germline CDR1 and CDR2 sequences are SGHAT and FQNNGV. The CDR3 loop reads CASSLDGQGLMLS.

A few counts support this clonotype. The chain recombines TRBV19 with TRBJ1-1, with a possible D match to TRBD1 (5 bases). With 5 bases removed from V and 11 bases from J, the gap between germline ends came to 24 bases. The CDR3 sequence is 15 residues long. Germline loops: CDR1 LNHDA, CDR2 SQIVND (reference sequence). CDR3 amino acids: CASSGKAGTPAGAFF. The CDR3 DNA reads as TGTGCCAGTAGTGGAAAGGCCGGGACTCCTGCCGGTGCTTTCTTT. Full variable domain (remainder filled in from reference TRBV19 and TRBJ1-1): DGGITQSPKYLFRKEGQNVTLSCEQNLNHDAMYWYRQDPGQGLRLIYYSQIVNDFQKGDIAEGYSVSREKKESFPLTVTSAQKNPTAFYLCASSGKAGTPAGAFFGQGTRLTVV.

This clonotype is medium-sized (0.01 to 0.1%) in the sample. The V and J genes are TRBV6-6 and TRBJ1-3; possible D gene TRBD1, 5 bases. The CDR3 runs 15 residues. Trimming shortened V by 0 bases and J by 0 bases, and 6 bases separated the two germline ends. In germline, CDR1 is MNHNY, CDR2 SVGAGI (reference sequence). CDR3 sequence: CASSYSTGSGNTIYF. For the CDR3, the DNA is TGTGCCAGCAGTTACTCAACAGGCTCTGGAAACACCATATATTTT.

This clonotype was observed many times. The V call is TRBV11-3, the J call TRBJ1-2, with no clear D. V dropped 4 bases and J dropped 4 bases, with 13 bases sitting between them. Germline CDR1 reads SGHNT; CDR2 reads YENEEA. The CDR3 loop spans 14 amino acids. The CDR3 DNA sequence: TGTGCCAGCAGCTCCCAGACGGAAATCTATGGCTACACCTTC. Its translation is CASSSQTEIYGYTF.

Worth noting for this clonotype: A read error is possible here, since a much larger clone lies one base away. The V call is TRBV3-1, the J call TRBJ2-1; TRBD2 might be the D (5 bases). The J call could be wrong; TRBJ2-7 is a better fit for the DNA end. The V gene's germline CDR1 is LGHDT and CDR2 YNNKEL (reference sequence). This CDR3 has 15 amino acids. CDR3 DNA sequence: TGTGCCAGCAGCCAACTAGCTTCTCTAGTCAATGAGCAGTACTTC. Amino acids: CASSQLASLVNEQYF.

As concerns this clonotype: Given the absence of the conserved phenylalanine or tryptophan at the CDR3 end, a read error is likely. Because the CDR3's place on the DNA is in doubt, the DNA is left out and the CDR3 is given as listed by TCRdb. The chain is built from TRBV6-1 and TRBJ2-5; the table assigns TRBD1, which was not confirmed against the DNA. The germline gives CDR1 MNHNS, CDR2 SASEGT. The CDR3 has 17 residues if both end residues are counted. This CDR3 is CASSDRDRGLYGYTFGS.

For this clonotype: Sequence at one end of the junction differs from germline and may be a read error. This rearrangement joins TRBV6-1 to TRBJ1-3; no firm D call. This CDR3 comprises 10 residues. The germline V gene encodes CDR1 MNHNS and CDR2 SASEGT. CDR3 nucleotide sequence: TGTGCCAGCAGTGAAACATCCGCCCATTTT. This translates into CASSETSAHF.

This clonotype came up many times. The chain carries TRBV5-8 and TRBJ2-5, with a weak D call TRBD2 (7 bases). CDR3 size: 15 residues. Germline-derived CDR1 and CDR2 are SGHTS and YDEGEE. The V end was cut by 2 bases, the J end by 1 base, with 12 bases between. CDR3 residues: CASSLWGGAQETQYF. CDR3 nucleotide sequence: TGTGCCAGCAGCTTATGGGGGGGGGCCCAAGAGACCCAGTACTTC.

This clonotype was detected many times. CDR3 in amino acids: CASSIWVFSSGANVLTF. The CDR3 DNA reads as TGTGCCAGTAGTATCTGGGTTTTCAGTTCTGGGGCCAACGTCCTGACTTTC. The chain has TRBV19 and TRBJ2-6, with no clear D. Looked up from germline, CDR1 is LNHDA and CDR2 is SQIVND (reference sequence). CDR3 size: 17 residues. Trimming cost V 3 bases and J 1 base, with 13 bases left between them.

A few counts support this clonotype. A read error is likely, as this CDR3 ends without the conserved phenylalanine or tryptophan. It is unclear where the CDR3 begins or ends on the DNA, so no DNA is shown, and the CDR3 is as TCRdb lists it. The V and J genes are TRBV7-2 and TRBJ2-7. Germline CDR1 and CDR2: SGHTA and FQGNSA. The CDR3 length is 17 residues, termini included. CDR3 region: CASSLEVKLNYGYTFGS.

This clonotype was seen ten or more times. The chain has TRBV6-1 and TRBJ1-4, with TRBD1 matching over 9 bases. The ends lost 4 bases at V and 1 base at J; junction bases unmatched: 4. Germline values: CDR1 MNHNS, CDR2 SASEGT. The CDR3 totals 16 residues. The CDR3 coding sequence is TGTGCCAGCAGTGGACAGGGGGTGAGAACTAATGAAAAACTGTTTTTT. Translation: CASSGQGVRTNEKLFF.

This clonotype was counted ten times or more. V gene TRBV5-1 combines with J gene TRBJ2-3; 8 positions agree with TRBD2. After removal of 2 bases from V and 3 bases from J, the junction contained 11 bases not matched to a gene. Germline CDR1 is SGHRS and CDR2 is YFSETQ. The CDR3 consists of 17 residues. The CDR3 DNA follows: TGCGCCAGCAGCTTCCCGTCGAAAGCGGGGGCAACAGATACGCAGTATTTT. Protein: CASSFPSKAGATDTQYF.

This clonotype occurred many times. V gene TRBV6-4 combines with J gene TRBJ2-1; weak D call: TRBD2 (5 bases). The CDR3 has 15 amino acids. Per the germline V gene, CDR1 is MRHNA and CDR2 is SNTAGT. Between the trimmed V and J ends, which lost 4 bases and 5 bases, there was a span of 15 bases. CDR3 nucleotides: TGTGCCAGCAGTGTAGACTATGTCAGTAACAATGAGCAGTTCTTC. Protein sequence: CASSVDYVSNNEQFF.

This clonotype has ten or more counts. A read error may produce the germline difference seen at one junction end. The rearrangement uses TRBV6-6 and TRBJ2-4; TRBD1 agrees at 8 bases. Germline V gene lookup returns CDR1 MNHNY and CDR2 SVGAGI (reference sequence). The CDR3 covers 16 residues. This chain's CDR3 is CASSYSGGQGSNTLHF. As DNA, the CDR3 is TGTGCCAGCAGTTACAGTGGAGGACAGGGATCTAATACCCTCCACTTC.

This clonotype is medium-sized in the sample. The chain recombines TRBV6-1 with TRBJ1-6; tentative D call: TRBD1 (5 bases). In germline, CDR1 is MNHNS, CDR2 SASEGT. The CDR3 runs to 17 residues. Trimming stripped 7 bases from V and 9 bases from J, with 25 bases between. The DNA for the CDR3 is TGTGCCAGCACTCCCTCCCGGGGCCGAACTAAGGCTTCACCCCTCCACTTT. This encodes CASTPSRGRTKASPLHF.

Worth noting for this clonotype: With a much larger clone just one base away, this may be a read error. This chain connects TRBV19 to TRBJ2-5, with D perhaps TRBD1 (5 bases). Germline CDR1 reads LNHDA; CDR2 reads SQIVND (reference sequence). The CDR3 runs to 17 residues. V was pared by 0 bases and J by 4 bases, with 18 bases between. This CDR3 reads CASSIDMGSGHRETQYF. The DNA of the CDR3 is TGTGCCAGTAGTATAGATATGGGGTCAGGGCACCGAGAGACCCAGTACTTC.

In this sample, this clonotype is medium-sized. This rearrangement joins TRBV7-3 to TRBJ1-1; TRBD1 agrees at 8 bases. Germline V CDR1 and CDR2: SGHTA, FQGTGA. The CDR3 length is 14 residues. The trim removed 5 bases at V and 4 bases at J, leaving 6 bases unmatched. In DNA, the CDR3 is TGTGCCAGCAGCCCCCAGGGGGCAGGCACTGAAGCTTTCTTT. This encodes CASSPQGAGTEAFF.

In its sample, this clonotype was seen many times. Given the absence of the conserved phenylalanine or tryptophan at the CDR3 end, a read error is likely. The DNA is left out, because the CDR3 cannot be placed on it with certainty; the CDR3 is given as TCRdb lists it. V is TRBV7-2 and J is TRBJ2-7; no DNA check was done on the table's D call, TRBD1. Germline V gene lookup returns CDR1 SGHTA and CDR2 FQGNSA. The CDR3 numbers 17 amino acids, ends counted. The CDR3: CASSFAETGNYGYTFGS.

By proportion, this clonotype is medium-sized. V gene TRBV7-2 combines with J gene TRBJ1-4; maybe TRBD1 (5 bases). V lost 5 bases to trimming and J lost 7 bases, with 20 bases between them. CDR1 and CDR2 from the germline V gene are SGHTA and FQGNSA. The CDR3 spans 16 residues. In DNA, the CDR3 is TGTGCCAGCAGCCCAGGGCCGTCCGGATGGAGTGAAAAACTGTTTTTT. It yields the protein CASSPGPSGWSEKLFF.

By sample fraction, this clonotype is medium-sized (0.01 to 0.1%). The chain is built from TRBV7-2 and TRBJ1-2; no clear D. The germline gives CDR1 SGHTA, CDR2 FQGNSA. This CDR3 is 15 amino acids long. Trimming stripped 1 base from V and 0 bases from J, with 9 bases between. CDR3 region: CASSLGPGSNYGYTF. In nucleotides, the CDR3 is TGTGCCAGCAGCTTAGGCCCAGGCTCTAACTATGGCTACACCTTC.

There are many counts of this clonotype. This sequence joins TRBV5-5 and TRBJ1-2; the D is unclear. Germline assignment: CDR1 SGHKS and CDR2 YYEKEE (reference sequence). V lost 0 bases, J lost 6 bases, and 6 bases lay in between. The CDR3 is 12 amino acids. The CDR3 region is CASSLVVHGYTF. The CDR3 coding sequence is TGTGCCAGCAGCTTGGTGGTCCATGGCTACACCTTC.

The sample holds a few counts of this clonotype. This chain connects TRBV18 to TRBJ1-4, with D possibly being TRBD1 (6 bases). Trimming removed 6 bases from V and 0 bases from J, with 11 bases in between. The CDR3 has 15 amino acids. Germline V CDR1 and CDR2: KGHSH, LQKENI. CDR3 loop: CASSPRQATNEKLFF. CDR3 DNA: TGTGCCAGCTCGCCCCGACAGGCAACTAATGAAAAACTGTTTTTT.

In regard to this clonotype: Because it lacks the conserved phenylalanine or tryptophan at the end, this CDR3 is likely a read error. The limits of the CDR3 on the DNA are not certain, so only TCRdb's listed CDR3 is given. CDR3 in amino acids: CASSSRGAAYNSPLHFGN. V gene TRBV6-5 combines with J gene TRBJ2-7; TRBD1 reflects the table's D call only, with no check against the DNA. CDR1 is MNHEY and CDR2 is SVGAGI in the germline V gene. Inclusive of both ends, the CDR3 amounts to 18 amino acids.

This clonotype came up a few times. The V and J genes are TRBV12-3 or TRBV12-4 and TRBJ2-7; 10 nucleotides align to TRBD1. The J call is in doubt because the DNA end fits TRBJ2-5 better. CDR3 length: 15 residues. CDR3 residues: CASSSQTGGGETQYF. The CDR3 DNA is TGTGCCAGCAGTTCCCAGACAGGGGGCGGGGAGACCCAGTACTTC.

In its sample, this clonotype is large. At one end the junction does not follow the germline gene, possibly because of a read error. The chain uses TRBV6-1 and TRBJ2-6; TRBD1 matches 7 bases. The CDR3 is made up of 13 amino acids. Germline loops: CDR1 MNHNS, CDR2 SASEGT. CDR3 DNA: TGTGCCAGCAGATTCACAGGGGACAACGTCCTGACTTTC. This translates into CASRFTGDNVLTF.

In its sample, this clonotype was seen many times. The gene calls are TRBV4-2 and TRBJ2-7, with D possibly matching TRBD1 (6 bases). The V end lost 4 bases, the J end lost 3 bases, and 13 bases lay between the germline ends. The CDR3 has 14 amino acids. CDR1 LGHNA and CDR2 YNFKEQ come from the germline V gene. The CDR3 DNA follows: TGTGCCAGCAGCCCCTGGGCAGGGGACTACGAGCAGTACTTC. The encoded protein is CASSPWAGDYEQYF.

The chain recombines TRBV3-1 with TRBJ2-6; D uncertain. The J call could be wrong; TRBJ2-7 is a better fit for the DNA end. CDR3 size: 12 residues. Germline values: CDR1 LGHDT, CDR2 YNNKEL (reference sequence). In DNA form, the CDR3 reads TGTGCCAGCAGCCCCTCGTACTACGAGCAGTACTTC. It yields the protein CASSPSYYEQYF.

Worth noting for this clonotype: The CDR3 ends on some other residue instead of the conserved phenylalanine or tryptophan, so this is likely a read error. It is unclear where the CDR3 begins or ends on the DNA, so no DNA is shown, and the CDR3 is as TCRdb lists it. This chain joins TRBV7-4 and TRBJ2-3; the DNA was not compared with TRBD2, the D call given in the table. Germline V gene sequence: CDR1 SGHVT, CDR2 SQSDAQ. The CDR3 is made up of 18 amino acids, end residues included. This chain's CDR3 is CASSLRSPGPYNEQFFGP.

The table lists this clonotype with many counts. The chain links TRBV5-4 to TRBJ1-1; D is undetermined. The germline V and J ends were trimmed by 2 bases and 6 bases, with 11 bases remaining between them. The CDR3 length is 13 residues. Per germline, CDR1 SGHNT and CDR2 YYREEE (reference sequence). CDR3 DNA: TGTGCCAGCAGCTTAAAGGGAATTCCTGAAGCTTTCTTT. This sequence encodes CASSLKGIPEAFF.

This clonotype was counted many times. V is TRBV6-1 and J is TRBJ1-2, with D uncertain. The CDR3 loop spans 14 amino acids. The germline V gene encodes CDR1 MNHNS and CDR2 SASEGT. Trimming cost V 6 bases and J 2 bases, with 13 bases left between them. CDR3 amino acids: CASRMDLLNYGYTF. The CDR3 DNA reads TGTGCCAGCAGGATGGACCTGCTAAACTATGGCTACACCTTC.